This TCR beta chain was captured in a study of blood T cells in healthy people across ages. Germline lookup yields CDR1 DFQATT and CDR2 SNEGSKA (reference sequence). Between the trimmed V and J ends, which lost 0 bases and 9 bases, there was a span of 15 bases. CDR3 length: 13 residues. This clonotype was observed a handful of times. With a J-beta primer mix and a sample-barcoded 5' primer, a second PCR ran about 6 to 11 cycles. A single record per CDR3 protein comes from TCRdb applying MiXCR to the 5' RACE reads. The data contain 1.5 million to 1.9 million distinct CDR3 sequences, 35% to 45% of them seen just once; the ten biggest clones take up around 4%.

This TCR derives from a woman aged 18-35 years in good health. The V call is TRBV20-1, the J call TRBJ2-7; D may be TRBD2 (5 bases). Source material: blood. DNA for the CDR3: TGCAGTGCTAGAGATTTTGCCGGGCGGGTGCAGTACTTC. Translated: CSARDFAGRVQYF.